The 31 T cell receptor beta chains below all came from one sample that was sequenced in a study of blood T cells in healthy people across ages. Primers used in a second PCR of roughly 6 to 11 cycles were a sample-barcoded 5' primer and a J-beta primer mix. MiXCR, run by TCRdb on the 5' RACE reads, gives a single entry per CDR3 protein. The repertoire has fewer than 2,000,000 distinct CDR3 sequences, about 35% of them found once; the top ten carry about 11%. Material for sequencing was blood. All receptors derive from a woman aged 25-40 years in good health.

Comment on this clonotype: A junction end diverges from the germline sequence, so it may reflect a read error. The chain combines TRBV4-1 with TRBJ2-2; 10 nucleotides align to TRBD1. The CDR3 sequence is 16 residues long. In germline, CDR1 is MGHRA, CDR2 YSYEKL. CDR3 nucleotide sequence: TGCGCCAGCAGCCAAGAAGAGGACAGGGGGGCCGGGGAGCGGTTTTTT. It specifies CASSQEEDRGAGERFF.

The chain combines TRBV2 with TRBJ1-2; D is unresolved. Germline CDR1 reads SNHLY; CDR2 reads FYNNEI. V lost 0 bases to trimming and J lost 0 bases, with 8 bases between them. The CDR3 consists of 15 residues. The CDR3 reads CASSEAGFSNYGYTF. For the CDR3, the DNA is TGTGCCAGCAGTGAAGCAGGGTTTTCTAACTATGGCTACACCTTC.

The chain employs TRBV3-1 and TRBJ1-4; D possibly corresponds to TRBD1 (5 bases). There are 15 residues in the CDR3. Trimming took 2 bases from V and 3 from J, leaving 10 bases between them. CDR1 is LGHDT and CDR2 is YNNKEL in the germline V gene (reference sequence). The CDR3 region is CASSQRGPANEKLFF. DNA of the CDR3: TGTGCCAGCAGCCAACGGGGACCAGCTAATGAAAAACTGTTTTTT.

V usage is TRBV7-2 and J usage is TRBJ2-1; 11 bases match TRBD2. The CDR3 extends over 16 amino acids. V lost 6 bases to trimming and J lost 8 bases; unmatched junction nucleotides: 12. Germline V gives CDR1 SGHTA, CDR2 FQGNSA. For the CDR3, the DNA is TGTGCCAGCAGGCAGACTAGCGGGGAGGTCCGTGATGAGCAGTTCTTC. As protein: CASRQTSGEVRDEQFF.

The rearrangement links TRBV3-1 to TRBJ2-1, with a possible D match to TRBD2 (5 bases). Germline V gives CDR1 LGHDT, CDR2 YNNKEL (reference sequence). The V and J ends lost 1 base and 2 bases respectively, with 9 bases between them. The CDR3 contains 15 residues. In nucleotides, the CDR3 is TGTGCCAGCAGCCAAGCGGGGTTAACCTACAATGAGCAGTTCTTC. Encoded protein: CASSQAGLTYNEQFF.

With respect to this clonotype: At one end the junction does not follow the germline gene, possibly because of a read error. The chain carries TRBV3-1 and TRBJ2-4; the D gene is possibly TRBD2 (5 bases). The DNA end is more similar to TRBJ2-7, so the J call may be wrong. The germline gives CDR1 LGHDT, CDR2 YNNKEL (reference sequence). The CDR3 length is 17 residues. The CDR3 loop is CASSPPRPGVFSSEQYF. CDR3 nucleotide sequence: TGTGCCAGCAGCCCCCCCCGCCCCGGGGTATTTTCCTCCGAGCAGTACTTC.

This clonotype has just a few counts. The J gene is TRBJ1-2, the V gene TRBV6-1, with TRBD1 matching over 7 bases. Trimming removed 1 base from V and 4 bases from J; junction bases left unmatched: 6. Germline CDR1 MNHNS, CDR2 SASEGT. This CDR3 has 15 residues. The DNA of the CDR3 is TGTGCCAGCAGTGAAGAAGGGACAGTACGCTATGGCTACACCTTC. Translation gives CASSEEGTVRYGYTF.

This clonotype showed up many times. The chain joins TRBV3-1 to TRBJ2-7; 7 nucleotides agree with TRBD2. This CDR3 region has 16 residues. J gave up 5 bases and V 0 bases, and 10 bases lay outside the gene matches. Germline assignment: CDR1 LGHDT and CDR2 YNNKEL (reference sequence). CDR3 sequence: CASSQERASGKNEQYF. The CDR3 region has the DNA TGTGCCAGCAGCCAAGAAAGGGCTAGCGGCAAGAACGAGCAGTACTTC.

J is TRBJ1-2 and V is TRBV15, with D maybe TRBD1 (5 bases). CDR3 length equals 15 residues. Germline assignment: CDR1 LNHNV and CDR2 YYDKDF (reference sequence). V lost 0 bases to trimming and J lost 4 bases, with 12 bases between them. The DNA for the CDR3 is TGTGCCACCAGCAGAGATAGGGACGTCCCCTATGGCTACACCTTC. The encoded protein is CATSRDRDVPYGYTF.

In this sample, this clonotype turned up a few times. The rearrangement joins TRBV10-2 to TRBJ1-2, with TRBD1 as a possible D gene (6 bases). This CDR3 is built from 17 residues. The germline CDR1 and CDR2 sequences are WSHSY and SAAADI. V lost 0 bases to trimming and J lost 5 bases, with 19 bases between them. This CDR3 is CASSESIFGGAEYGYTF. The CDR3 DNA reads TGCGCCAGCAGTGAGTCGATATTCGGGGGCGCAGAATATGGCTACACCTTC.

Many counts were recorded for this clonotype. The CDR3 coding sequence is TGTGCCAGCAGTTTATGGGGGACAGGGGACAACTACAATGAGCAGTTCTTC. Translated: CASSLWGTGDNYNEQFF. The V call is TRBV27, the J call TRBJ2-1; 10 bases agree with TRBD1. V was clipped by 1 base and J by 3 bases; unmatched bases: 6. Looked up from germline, CDR1 is MNHEY and CDR2 is SMNVEV (reference sequence). The CDR3 extends over 17 amino acids.

A note on this clonotype: One junction end does not reproduce the germline sequence, and a read error may be involved. The chain joins TRBV20-1 to TRBJ2-1; D not resolved. Germline V gene lookup returns CDR1 DFQATT and CDR2 SNEGSKA (reference sequence). The CDR3 is 11 amino acids. CDR3 sequence (DNA): TGCAGTGCTAGTGCCGAGGAGTCGCAGTTCTTT. Translation: CSASAEESQFF.

Comment on this clonotype: The germline gene is not matched at one end of the junction; a read error may be the cause. This chain connects TRBV6-5 to TRBJ2-6; TRBD2 aligns across 12 bases. The CDR3 is 18 residues long. Germline V CDR1 and CDR2: MNHEY, SVGAGI. In DNA form, the CDR3 reads TGTGCCAGCAGTTTCGGACTAGCGGGGCATTCTGGGGCCAACGTCCGGACTTTC. It translates to CASSFGLAGHSGANVRTF.

This clonotype was observed a handful of times. V gene TRBV9 combines with J gene TRBJ2-1, with 8 nucleotides matching TRBD2. Trimming removed 3 bases from V and 2 bases from J; junction bases left unmatched: 13. The CDR3 is 18 amino acids. Germline CDR1 SGDLS, CDR2 YYNGEE. The CDR3 DNA is TGTGCCAGCAGCGCAAACTTCCGACTAGCGACCGCCTACAATGAGCAGTTCTTC. The encoded protein is CASSANFRLATAYNEQFF. Together with reference TRBV9 and TRBJ2-1, the CDR3 gives the full variable domain: DSGVTQTPKHLITATGQRVTLRCSPRSGDLSVYWYQQSLDQGLQFLIQYYNGEERAKGNILERFSAQQFPDLHSELNLSSLELGDSALYFCASSANFRLATAYNEQFFGPGTRLTVL.

This chain links TRBV29-1 with TRBJ2-7; D gene ambiguous. The CDR3 runs to 12 residues. The V gene lost 4 bases and the J gene lost 4 bases, with 11 bases spanning the gap. The germline V gene encodes CDR1 SQVTM and CDR2 ANQGSEA. Here the CDR3 DNA reads TGCAGCGTTGTCGGTGGTTGGTACGAGCAGTACTTC. Protein sequence: CSVVGGWYEQYF.

The sample holds a few counts of this clonotype. The CDR3 coding sequence is TGTGCCAGCAGCGTAATGAGGGGGCCTCAAGAGACCCAGTACTTC. Protein product: CASSVMRGPQETQYF. The gene calls are TRBV9 and TRBJ2-5, with 7 bases fitting TRBD1. CDR3 length equals 15 residues. The V gene's germline CDR1 is SGDLS and CDR2 YYNGEE. Trimming at V came to 1 base and at J to 2 bases, leaving 5 bases not matched to a gene. Full variable domain (rest looked up from reference TRBV9 and TRBJ2-5): DSGVTQTPKHLITATGQRVTLRCSPRSGDLSVYWYQQSLDQGLQFLIQYYNGEERAKGNILERFSAQQFPDLHSELNLSSLELGDSALYFCASSVMRGPQETQYFGPGTRLLVL.

This chain joins TRBV9 and TRBJ1-1, with a tentative D call TRBD1 (5 bases). Trimming cost V 0 bases and J 3 bases, with 12 bases left between them. Germline V gene lookup returns CDR1 SGDLS and CDR2 YYNGEE. The CDR3 covers 15 residues. The CDR3 is CASSVEGEWDTEAFF. DNA of the CDR3: TGTGCCAGCAGCGTAGAAGGGGAGTGGGACACTGAAGCTTTCTTT.

This clonotype was counted between two and nine times. The genes are TRBV27 and TRBJ2-1; 7 bases are a match to TRBD2. Trimming removed 2 bases from V and 13 bases from J; junction bases left unmatched: 20. The CDR3 spans 17 residues. Germline V gives CDR1 MNHEY, CDR2 SMNVEV (reference sequence). CDR3 protein: CASSLAPQGGGALPQFF. In nucleotides, the CDR3 is TGTGCCAGCAGTTTAGCCCCCCAGGGCGGGGGTGCACTTCCTCAGTTCTTC.

The J gene is TRBJ2-1, the V gene TRBV5-1; 11 nucleotides match TRBD2. Germline values: CDR1 SGHRS, CDR2 YFSETQ. V lost 3 bases to trimming and J lost 8 bases; unmatched junction nucleotides: 7. The CDR3 is made up of 15 amino acids. The CDR3 coding sequence is TGCGCCAGCAGCTCCATGGGACTAGCGGCTGATGAGCAGTTCTTC. It is translated as CASSSMGLAADEQFF.

The gene calls are TRBV30 and TRBJ1-1; D may be TRBD1 (5 bases). Trimming pared 0 bases from V and 7 bases from J, leaving 12 bases between. The CDR3 is made up of 13 amino acids. The germline V gene encodes CDR1 GTSNPN and CDR2 SVGIG (reference sequence). DNA for the CDR3: TGTGCCTGGAGTGTACTGGGGGGATTTGAAGCTTTCTTT. It is translated as CAWSVLGGFEAFF.

Only a few counts were recorded for this clonotype. The V and J genes are TRBV20-1 and TRBJ2-1; TRBD2 aligns across 9 bases. V lost 6 bases and J lost 7; bases outside the gene matches: 13. There are 15 residues in the CDR3. Germline V gene data show CDR1 as DFQATT and CDR2 as SNEGSKA (reference sequence). The CDR3, as DNA: TGCAGTGCCCCTGCCGCGGGTAGCGGGAGAAATGAGCAGTTCTTC. Residues: CSAPAAGSGRNEQFF.

The gene calls are TRBV9 and TRBJ2-5, with 7 bases matching TRBD1. The CDR3 has 13 amino acids. The V gene end was trimmed by 4 bases and the J gene end by 5 bases; junction bases not matched to a gene: 5. Germline values: CDR1 SGDLS, CDR2 YYNGEE. The CDR3 is CASSNRGWETQYF. The CDR3 bases are TGTGCCAGCAGCAACAGGGGATGGGAGACCCAGTACTTC. The full variable domain, its missing parts supplied by reference TRBV9 and TRBJ2-5, is DSGVTQTPKHLITATGQRVTLRCSPRSGDLSVYWYQQSLDQGLQFLIQYYNGEERAKGNILERFSAQQFPDLHSELNLSSLELGDSALYFCASSNRGWETQYFGPGTRLLVL.

V usage is TRBV4-1 and J usage is TRBJ1-2, with D hard to call. The V gene lost 2 bases and the J gene lost 2 bases, with 12 bases spanning the gap. From germline, CDR1 is MGHRA and CDR2 YSYEKL. The CDR3 has 15 residues. This CDR3 reads CASSQWEGQNYGYTF. The CDR3 bases are TGCGCCAGCAGCCAATGGGAGGGCCAGAACTATGGCTACACCTTC.

This clonotype occurred a few times. CDR3 in amino acids: CAWIPGTGGRKLFF. CDR3 in DNA: TGTGCCTGGATTCCCGGGACAGGGGGAAGAAAACTGTTTTTT. The rearrangement uses TRBV30 and TRBJ1-4, with TRBD1 matching 11 bases. V lost 4 bases to trimming and J lost 10 bases; unmatched junction nucleotides: 8. The CDR3 contains 14 residues. Germline V gives CDR1 GTSNPN, CDR2 SVGIG (reference sequence).

The chain joins TRBV5-1 to TRBJ2-1; D is tentatively TRBD1 or TRBD2 (6 bases each). The V gene's germline CDR1 is SGHRS and CDR2 YFSETQ. Trimming shortened V by 9 bases and J by 4 bases, and 20 bases separated the two germline ends. CDR3 length equals 15 residues. CDR3 coding DNA: TGCGCCACCCAGCCGGGGGCGGGCGATTACAATGAGCAGTTCTTC. It yields the protein CATQPGAGDYNEQFF.

This clonotype was seen once. V usage is TRBV3-1 and J usage is TRBJ1-4; tentatively, D is TRBD1 (5 bases). Trimming removed 1 base at V and 0 bases at J, with 21 bases between. Germline CDR1 LGHDT, CDR2 YNNKEL (reference sequence). CDR3 size: 20 residues. CDR3 in DNA: TGTGCCAGCAGCCAAGCGACCTGGGGAGGGACCCGTTCAACTAATGAAAAACTGTTTTTT. This gives the protein CASSQATWGGTRSTNEKLFF.

About this clonotype: With a much larger clone just one base away, this may be a read error. V and J are TRBV10-3 and TRBJ1-2; D uncertain. Looked up from germline, CDR1 is ENHRY and CDR2 is SYGVKD. CDR3 size: 14 residues. The CDR3 DNA sequence: TGTGCTTCGGCGGGCGGATCACAATTCCATGGCTACACCTTC. This codes for CASAGGSQFHGYTF.

The V and J genes are TRBV5-6 and TRBJ2-2; D is possibly TRBD1 (6 bases). V was pared by 3 bases and J by 7 bases, with 19 bases between. Germline-derived CDR1 and CDR2 are SGHDT and YYEEEE. The CDR3 extends over 16 amino acids. As DNA, the CDR3 is TGTGCCAGCAGCTCGTGGAACAGGGCTGAGAGCGGGGAGCTGTTTTTT. It is translated as CASSSWNRAESGELFF.

CDR3 in amino acids: CSVAPAGGSTDTQYF. Written as DNA, the CDR3 is TGCAGCGTTGCACCCGCCGGCGGGTCCACAGATACGCAGTATTTT. V usage is TRBV29-1 and J usage is TRBJ2-3; the D gene is possibly TRBD2 (5 bases). CDR1 is SQVTM, CDR2 ANQGSEA, per germline. Deletions cut 4 bases from V and 2 bases from J, with 16 bases between. This CDR3 region has 15 residues.

The chain employs TRBV7-3 and TRBJ1-6, with unresolved D. Germline V lookup: CDR1 SGHTA, CDR2 FQGTGA. V was trimmed by 4 bases and J by 0 bases, leaving 7 bases between them. The CDR3 sequence is 15 residues long. CDR3 coding DNA: TGTGCCAGCAGCTCAATTTTCTCCTATAATTCACCCCTCCACTTT. It translates to CASSSIFSYNSPLHF.

The chain uses TRBV11-3 and TRBJ2-1, with no clear D. V lost 0 bases and J lost 0, with 12 bases in between. This CDR3 has 17 residues. Per germline, CDR1 SGHNT and CDR2 YENEEA. The CDR3 sequence: CASSLDSPASSYNEQFF. CDR3 in DNA: TGTGCCAGCAGCTTAGATAGTCCCGCGAGCTCCTACAATGAGCAGTTCTTC.